This TCR beta chain is from a study of OX40 agonist ivuxolimab in advanced cancers. Study-wide context: Ivuxolimab was an agonistic, fully human IgG2 monoclonal antibody directed against OX40 (CD134), a costimulatory receptor. Partial responses occurred in three dose-escalation patients, of whom one had hepatocellular carcinoma and two had cutaneous melanoma. The dose-escalation cohort was roughly 83% male with a mean age of around 62 years, ranging from roughly 20 to 80. The monotherapy dose-escalation portion (N of about 50 patients) of the phase I ivuxolimab trial is reported in the paper. Patients were allowed to have had prior anti-PD-1, anti-PD-L1 or anti-CTLA-4 therapy, and around 40% of the dose-escalation patients had previously received checkpoint inhibitors. The point of sequencing TCRbeta in the periphery was to test whether ivuxolimab changed TCR sequence diversity and drove clonal T-cell expansion. Among the approximately 50 dose-escalation patients, roughly 20 had hepatocellular carcinoma, 15 or so melanoma, 9 renal cell carcinoma and 9 head and neck cancer. Intravenous ivuxolimab was administered to patients every 2 weeks at six dose levels: 0.01, 0.1, 0.3, 1.5, 3 and 10 mg/kg. The study at large found these results: Antigen specificity was not determined for the clonally expanded peripheral T cells. At doses of 0.1 to 3.0 mg/kg, clonal expansion of both CD4+ and CD8+ blood T cells was observed from baseline to week 6. Low levels of normalized T-cell clonal expansion were also seen in some patients who did not respond. After ivuxolimab, expanded clones were on average more numerous among CD8+ T cells than among CD4+ T cells. In the 0.1-3.0 mg/kg groups, partial responders had among the lowest normalized peripheral clonal expansion, particularly in CD8+ T cells.

The trial excluded patients who had a history of autoimmune disease or who were on systemic immunosuppression. In every dose cohort, peripheral blood was drawn for TCR sequencing at baseline, cycle 4 day 1, and cycle 7 day 1. Samples were obtained from an open-label, multicenter, first-in-human phase I dose-escalation trial of ivuxolimab. Adults with locally advanced or metastatic melanoma, renal cell, hepatocellular, or head and neck squamous cell carcinoma were enrolled in the trial. Before TCR sequencing, CD4+ T cells and CD8+ T cells were sorted from peripheral blood as separate populations. For sequencing of the TCRbeta CDR3 region, genomic DNA was extracted from the sorted cells. The immunoSEQ Assay was used to sequence the TCRbeta CDR3 regions. TCRdb re-hosts the immuneACCESS table, in-frame sequences only. Its copies lack some clones; in the studies checked, an unresolved V gene accounts for under half of them, and the cause for the rest is not known. The sample records about 23,000 clones, 77% of which are singletons. Together, the top ten hold around 19% of the sample.

As to this clone: Its antigen specificity is not known. It has no much larger one-base neighbor in the sample; base qualities were not kept.

Between the V and J ends, shortened by 4 bases and 0 bases respectively, the junction contains 13 bases. From the germline V gene (reference sequence), CDR1 is SGHKS and CDR2 is YYEKEE. The CDR3 covers 16 residues, taking in both the cysteine and the phenylalanine. Just CDR3 DNA is preserved here, 48 bases in frame from base 1. The sequence links TRBV5-5 to TRBJ2-2; matching of 6 bases hints at TRBD1 as the D gene. The receptor was derived from an adult with an advanced solid tumor such as melanoma, head and neck, liver or kidney cancer. Here the sequenced sample was CD4+ or CD8+ T cells sorted from blood, taken in a trial of the OX40 agonist ivuxolimab. The CDR3 region reads CASSLGTSPNTGELFF. In nucleotide form, the sequence is TGTGCCAGCAGCCTCGGGACATCTCCGAACACCGGGGAGCTGTTTTTT.